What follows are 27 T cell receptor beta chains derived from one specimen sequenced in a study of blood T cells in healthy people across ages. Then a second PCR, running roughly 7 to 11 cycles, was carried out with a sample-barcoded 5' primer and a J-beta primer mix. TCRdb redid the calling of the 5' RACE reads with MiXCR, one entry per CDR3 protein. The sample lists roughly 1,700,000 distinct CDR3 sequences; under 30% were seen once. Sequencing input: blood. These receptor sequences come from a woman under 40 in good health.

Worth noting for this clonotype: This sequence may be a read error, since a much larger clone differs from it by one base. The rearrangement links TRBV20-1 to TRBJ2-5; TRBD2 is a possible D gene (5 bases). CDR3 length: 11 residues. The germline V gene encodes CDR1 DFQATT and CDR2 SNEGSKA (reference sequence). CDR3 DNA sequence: TGCACGGGAACCATACAAGAGACCCAGTACTTC. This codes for CTGTIQETQYF.

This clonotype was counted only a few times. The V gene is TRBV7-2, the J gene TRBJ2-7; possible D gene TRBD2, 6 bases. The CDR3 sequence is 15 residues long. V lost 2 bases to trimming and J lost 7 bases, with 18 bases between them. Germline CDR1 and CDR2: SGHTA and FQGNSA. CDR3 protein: CASSLTAGTSWEQYF. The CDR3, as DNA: TGTGCCAGCAGCTTAACGGCGGGGACGAGTTGGGAGCAGTACTTC.

The CDR3 DNA is TGCGCCAGCAGCTCGGAGGGCTATAGCGGCTACACCTTC. This gives the protein CASSSEGYSGYTF. The V and J genes are TRBV5-1 and TRBJ1-2; no definite D call. This CDR3 comprises 13 residues. The germline V gene encodes CDR1 SGHRS and CDR2 YFSETQ. V was cut by 3 bases and J by 8 bases, with 14 bases left in between.

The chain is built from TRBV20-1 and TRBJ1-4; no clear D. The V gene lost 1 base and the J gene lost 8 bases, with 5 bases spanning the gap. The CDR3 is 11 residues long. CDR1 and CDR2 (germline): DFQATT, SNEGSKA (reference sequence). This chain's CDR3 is CSARGPEKLFF. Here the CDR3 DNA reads TGCAGTGCTAGAGGGCCAGAAAAACTGTTTTTT.

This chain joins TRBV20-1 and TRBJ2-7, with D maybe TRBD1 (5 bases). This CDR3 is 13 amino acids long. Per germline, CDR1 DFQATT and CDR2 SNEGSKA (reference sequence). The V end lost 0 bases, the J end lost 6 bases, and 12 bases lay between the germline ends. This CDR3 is CSARDQGMGEQYF. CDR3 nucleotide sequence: TGCAGTGCTAGAGATCAGGGAATGGGCGAGCAGTACTTC.

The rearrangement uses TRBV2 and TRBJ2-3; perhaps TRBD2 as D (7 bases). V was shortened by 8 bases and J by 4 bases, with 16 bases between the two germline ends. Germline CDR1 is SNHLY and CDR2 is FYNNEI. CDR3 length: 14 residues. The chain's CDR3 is CASGRGAEADTQYF. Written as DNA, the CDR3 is TGTGCCAGCGGTCGGGGGGCCGAGGCAGATACGCAGTATTTT.

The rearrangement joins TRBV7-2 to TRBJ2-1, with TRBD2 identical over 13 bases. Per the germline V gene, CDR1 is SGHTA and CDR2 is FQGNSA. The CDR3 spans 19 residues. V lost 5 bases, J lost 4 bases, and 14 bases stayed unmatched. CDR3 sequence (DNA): TGTGCCAGCAGCCTATTCGATAAAGGACTAGCGGGGGATTACAATGAGCAGTTCTTC. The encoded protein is CASSLFDKGLAGDYNEQFF.

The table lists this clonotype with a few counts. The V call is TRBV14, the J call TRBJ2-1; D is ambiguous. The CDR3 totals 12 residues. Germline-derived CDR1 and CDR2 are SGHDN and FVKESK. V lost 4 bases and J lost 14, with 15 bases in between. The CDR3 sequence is CASSPLAWSKFF. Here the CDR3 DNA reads TGTGCCAGCAGCCCTTTGGCCTGGAGTAAGTTCTTC.

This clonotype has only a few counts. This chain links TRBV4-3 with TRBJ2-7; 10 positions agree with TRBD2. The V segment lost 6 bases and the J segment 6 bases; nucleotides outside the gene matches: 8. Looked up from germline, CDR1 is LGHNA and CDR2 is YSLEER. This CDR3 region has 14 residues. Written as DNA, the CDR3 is TGCGCCAGCAGTCTGACTAGCGGGTCGGTCGAGCAGTACTTC. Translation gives CASSLTSGSVEQYF.

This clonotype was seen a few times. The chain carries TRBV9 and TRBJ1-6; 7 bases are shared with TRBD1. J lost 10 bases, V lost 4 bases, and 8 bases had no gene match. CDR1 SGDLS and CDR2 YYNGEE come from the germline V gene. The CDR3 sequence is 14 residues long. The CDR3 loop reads CASSPATGQSPLHF. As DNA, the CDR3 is TGTGCCAGCAGCCCAGCGACAGGGCAATCACCCCTCCACTTT.

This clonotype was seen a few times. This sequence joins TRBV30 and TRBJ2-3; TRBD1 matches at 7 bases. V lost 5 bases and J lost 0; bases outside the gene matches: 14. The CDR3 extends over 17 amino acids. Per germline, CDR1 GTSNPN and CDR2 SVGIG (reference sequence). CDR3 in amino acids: CAWGRTGPIPSTDTQYF. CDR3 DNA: TGTGCCTGGGGCCGGACAGGCCCAATCCCTAGCACAGATACGCAGTATTTT.

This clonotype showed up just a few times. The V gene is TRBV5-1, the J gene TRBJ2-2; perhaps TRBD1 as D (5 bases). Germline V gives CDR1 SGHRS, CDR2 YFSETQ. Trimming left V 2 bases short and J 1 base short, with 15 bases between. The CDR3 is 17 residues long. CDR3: CASSLGAVARNTGELFF. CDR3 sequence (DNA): TGCGCCAGCAGCTTAGGGGCGGTTGCAAGGAACACCGGGGAGCTGTTTTTT.

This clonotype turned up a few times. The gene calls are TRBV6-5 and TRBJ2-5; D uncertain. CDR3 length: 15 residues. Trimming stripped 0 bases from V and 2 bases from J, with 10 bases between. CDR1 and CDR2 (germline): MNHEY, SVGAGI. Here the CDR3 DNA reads TGTGCCAGCAGTTACTCGAGAACTTATCAAGAGACCCAGTACTTC. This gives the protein CASSYSRTYQETQYF.

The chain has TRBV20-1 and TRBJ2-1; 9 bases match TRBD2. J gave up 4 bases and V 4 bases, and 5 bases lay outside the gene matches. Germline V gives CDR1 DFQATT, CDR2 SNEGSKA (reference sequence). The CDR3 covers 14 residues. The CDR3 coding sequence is TGCAGTGCTAAATTGGGACTAGCTTACAATGAGCAGTTCTTC. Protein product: CSAKLGLAYNEQFF.

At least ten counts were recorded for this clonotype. The DNA of the CDR3 is TGTGCCAGCAGCGCCATTAGCGGAGACAAAAACATTCAGTACTTC. Amino acids: CASSAISGDKNIQYF. V is TRBV9 and J is TRBJ2-4; perhaps TRBD2 as D (6 bases). Germline CDR1 SGDLS, CDR2 YYNGEE. Trimming removed 3 bases at V and 3 bases at J, with 13 bases between. This CDR3 contains 15 residues.

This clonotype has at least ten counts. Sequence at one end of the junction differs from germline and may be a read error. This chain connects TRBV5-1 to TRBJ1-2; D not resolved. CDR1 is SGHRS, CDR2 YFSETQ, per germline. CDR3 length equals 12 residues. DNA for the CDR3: TGTGCCAGCAGCTTCGGGCAGTATGGCTACACCTTC. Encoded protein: CASSFGQYGYTF.

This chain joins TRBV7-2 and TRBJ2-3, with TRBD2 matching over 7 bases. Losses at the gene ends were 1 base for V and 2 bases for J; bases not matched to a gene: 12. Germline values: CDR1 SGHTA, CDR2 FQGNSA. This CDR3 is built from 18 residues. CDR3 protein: CASSLVVLRRGTTDTQYF. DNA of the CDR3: TGTGCCAGCAGCTTAGTGGTGCTTCGGCGGGGGACCACAGATACGCAGTATTTT.

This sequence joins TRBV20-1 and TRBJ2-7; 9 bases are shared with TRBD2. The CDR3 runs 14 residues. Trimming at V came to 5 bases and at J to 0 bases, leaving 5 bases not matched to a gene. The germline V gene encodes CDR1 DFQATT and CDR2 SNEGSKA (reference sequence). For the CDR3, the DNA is TGCAGTGCTGATAGCGGGAGCACCTCCTACGAGCAGTACTTC. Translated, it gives CSADSGSTSYEQYF.

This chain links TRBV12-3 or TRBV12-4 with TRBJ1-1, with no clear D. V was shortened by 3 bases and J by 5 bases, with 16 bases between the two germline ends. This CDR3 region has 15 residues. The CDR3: CASSLFGGGKTEAFF. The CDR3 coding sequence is TGTGCCAGCAGTTTGTTTGGAGGAGGGAAAACTGAAGCTTTCTTT.

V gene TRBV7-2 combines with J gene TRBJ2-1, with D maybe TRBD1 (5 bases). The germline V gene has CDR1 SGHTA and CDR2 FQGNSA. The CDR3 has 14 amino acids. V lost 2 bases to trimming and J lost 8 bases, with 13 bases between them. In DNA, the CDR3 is TGTGCCAGCAGCTTATCGAGAGCGACAGATGAGCAGTTCTTC. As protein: CASSLSRATDEQFF.

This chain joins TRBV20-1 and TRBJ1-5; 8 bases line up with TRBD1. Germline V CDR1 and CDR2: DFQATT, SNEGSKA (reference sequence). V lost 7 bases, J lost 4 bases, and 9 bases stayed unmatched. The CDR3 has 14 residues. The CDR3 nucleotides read TGCAGTGTCCTCCGGACAGGGCGAAATCAGCCCCAGCATTTT. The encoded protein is CSVLRTGRNQPQHF.

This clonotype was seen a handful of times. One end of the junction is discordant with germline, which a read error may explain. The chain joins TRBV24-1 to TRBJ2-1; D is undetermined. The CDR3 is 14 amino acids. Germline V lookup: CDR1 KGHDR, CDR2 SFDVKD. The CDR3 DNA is TGTGCTACCAGTGATTTTGGGCTGTACAATGAGCAGTTCTTC. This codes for CATSDFGLYNEQFF.

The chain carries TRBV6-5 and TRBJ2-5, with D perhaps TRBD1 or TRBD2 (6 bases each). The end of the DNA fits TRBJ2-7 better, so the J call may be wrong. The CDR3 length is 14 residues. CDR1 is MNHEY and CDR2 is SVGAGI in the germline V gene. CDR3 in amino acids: CASRPGVGTYEQYF. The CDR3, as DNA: TGTGCCAGCAGACCAGGGGTTGGGACTTACGAGCAGTACTTC.

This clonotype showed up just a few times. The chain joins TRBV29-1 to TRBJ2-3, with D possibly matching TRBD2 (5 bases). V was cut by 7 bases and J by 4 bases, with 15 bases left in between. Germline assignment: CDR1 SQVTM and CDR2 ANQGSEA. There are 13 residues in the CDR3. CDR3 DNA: TGCAGCGGCCTAGCAGATAGCGCAGATACGCAGTATTTT. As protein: CSGLADSADTQYF.

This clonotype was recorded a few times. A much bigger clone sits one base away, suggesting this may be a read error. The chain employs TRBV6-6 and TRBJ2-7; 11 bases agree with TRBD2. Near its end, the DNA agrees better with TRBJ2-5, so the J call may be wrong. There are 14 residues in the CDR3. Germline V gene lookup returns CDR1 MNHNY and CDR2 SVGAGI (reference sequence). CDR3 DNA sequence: TGTGCCAACTCTAGCGGGAGGTTCTCAGAGACCCAGTACTTC. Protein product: CANSSGRFSETQYF.

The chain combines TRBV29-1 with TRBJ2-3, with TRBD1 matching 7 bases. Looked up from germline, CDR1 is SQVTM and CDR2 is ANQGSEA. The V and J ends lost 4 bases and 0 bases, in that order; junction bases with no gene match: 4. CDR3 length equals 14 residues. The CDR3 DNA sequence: TGCAGCGTTGCCGGGACAGCTAGCACAGATACGCAGTATTTT. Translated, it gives CSVAGTASTDTQYF.

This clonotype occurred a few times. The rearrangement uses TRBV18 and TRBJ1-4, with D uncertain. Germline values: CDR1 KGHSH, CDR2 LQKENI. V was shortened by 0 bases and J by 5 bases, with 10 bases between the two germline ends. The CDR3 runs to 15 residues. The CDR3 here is CASSPPADVNEKLFF. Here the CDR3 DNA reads TGTGCCAGCTCACCACCCGCAGATGTGAATGAAAAACTGTTTTTT.